The text below deals with one T cell receptor (beta chain). The antigen is not known. Profiled with immunoSEQ multiplex PCR; TCRdb holds only in-frame clones, not every one. Altogether 200,000 to 250,000 clones are present, approximately 83% being singletons, with the ten largest covering about an eighth. The data are from a study of cytomegalovirus exposure and HLA in healthy donors. General study results and limits: The study put under 200 TCR beta chains on its list as cytomegalovirus-associated.

The CDR3 loop spans 18 amino acids. The V end was cut by 3 bases, the J end by 1 base, with 22 bases between. Germline CDR1 reads MNHNS; CDR2 reads SASEGT. The chain recombines TRBV6-1 with TRBJ2-7; D is perhaps TRBD1 (6 bases). Source material: PBMCs. This TCR was recovered from a woman aged 25 to 39 in good health and CMV-seropositive. CDR3 amino acids: CASSEGTGPATPSYEQYF. The CDR3 DNA sequence: TGTGCCAGCAGTGAGGGTACAGGGCCGGCTACGCCTTCCTACGAGCAGTACTTC.